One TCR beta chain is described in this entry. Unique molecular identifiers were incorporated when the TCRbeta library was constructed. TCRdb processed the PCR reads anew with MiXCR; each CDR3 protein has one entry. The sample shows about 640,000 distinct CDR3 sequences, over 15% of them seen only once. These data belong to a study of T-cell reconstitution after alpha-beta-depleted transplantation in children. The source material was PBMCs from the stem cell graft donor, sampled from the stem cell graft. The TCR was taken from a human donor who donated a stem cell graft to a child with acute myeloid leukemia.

CDR3 region: CASSHLGEQGFVHEQYV. The DNA of the CDR3 is TGCGCCAGCAGCCACCTCGGCGAGCAGGGATTCGTCCACGAGCAGTACGTC. V is TRBV10-2 and J is TRBJ2-7; D may be TRBD1 (5 bases). The CDR3 runs to 17 residues. With 6 bases removed from V and 5 bases from J, the gap between germline ends came to 26 bases. Germline V gene lookup returns CDR1 WSHSY and CDR2 SAAADI.